These 27 T cell receptor beta chains originate from one sample sequenced in a study of shared clonotypes between healthy human individuals. Libraries were prepared by immunoSEQ multiplex PCR; TCRdb keeps only in-frame clonotypes and omits some of them. The data show millions of clones, with 95% seen just once and under 0.15% held by the top ten. Sample: naive CD4+ T cells sorted from blood. Subset meaning: CD45RA+ positively selected. These receptors originate from a man aged 18 to 30 in good health.

The rearrangement joins TRBV4-1 to TRBJ2-7, with 7 nucleotides matching TRBD1. This CDR3 contains 15 residues. V trimming: 4 bases; J trimming: 3 bases; junction bases outside the gene matches: 9. Germline V gives CDR1 MGHRA, CDR2 YSYEKL. CDR3 sequence: CASSPGQAWFYEQYF. The CDR3 DNA is TGCGCCAGCAGCCCCGGACAGGCCTGGTTCTACGAGCAGTACTTC.

CDR3 in DNA: TGCGCCAGCAGGGAAGAACTGAACACTGAAGCTTTCTTT. Translated, it gives CASREELNTEAFF. The chain employs TRBV10-1 and TRBJ1-1; D remains ambiguous. The ends were cut back, 6 bases at V and 0 bases at J, with 8 bases in the middle. The CDR3 has 13 residues. Germline V gene data show CDR1 as WNHNN and CDR2 as SYGVQD (reference sequence).

The rearrangement uses TRBV6-6 and TRBJ2-7, with 11 nucleotides matching TRBD2. The junction had 1 base not matched to a gene; V was cut back by 4 bases and J by 2 bases. The CDR3 covers 14 residues. Looked up from germline, CDR1 is MNHNY and CDR2 is SVGAGI (reference sequence). The CDR3 nucleotides read TGTGCCAGCAGTTTAGCGGGGGGGCCCTACGAGCAGTACTTC. This sequence encodes CASSLAGGPYEQYF.

The J gene is TRBJ2-1, the V gene TRBV5-1; D is possibly TRBD2 (6 bases). V lost 3 bases, J lost 8 bases, and 18 bases lay in between. The length of the CDR3 is 15 residues. Germline lookup yields CDR1 SGHRS and CDR2 YFSETQ. CDR3 loop: CASSSSGSRVDEQFF. In DNA, the CDR3 is TGCGCCAGCAGCTCGTCCGGGAGTCGTGTAGATGAGCAGTTCTTC. Supplemented by reference TRBV5-1 and TRBJ2-1, the full variable domain reads KAGVTQTPRYLIKTRGQQVTLSCSPISGHRSVSWYQQTPGQGLQFLFEYFSETQRNKGNFPGRFSGRQFSNSRSEMNVSTLELGDSALYLCASSSSGSRVDEQFFGPGTRLTVL.

The CDR3 region has the DNA TGTGCCACCGTAGCGGGGGCGACCGGGGAGCTGTTTTTT. It specifies CATVAGATGELFF. This chain uses TRBV10-3 with TRBJ2-2; 9 bases match TRBD2. CDR1 and CDR2 from the germline V gene are ENHRY and SYGVKD. The CDR3 contains 13 residues. Trimming took 10 bases from V and 5 from J; bases not matched to a gene: 5.

This chain links TRBV6-5 with TRBJ2-4, with 9 bases identical to TRBD1. The CDR3 covers 15 residues. The germline V gene encodes CDR1 MNHEY and CDR2 SVGAGI. With 5 bases clipped from V and 5 bases from J, the junction kept 7 bases outside the gene matches. The CDR3 loop reads CASSATGGSQNIQYF. The CDR3 bases are TGTGCCAGCAGTGCAACAGGGGGCAGCCAAAACATTCAGTACTTC.

This clone was seen just once. The chain uses TRBV6-1 and TRBJ1-5, with no clear D. The CDR3 runs to 14 residues. V was clipped by 5 bases and J by 2 bases, with 10 bases between them. CDR1 and CDR2 (germline): MNHNS, SASEGT. The CDR3 coding sequence is TGTGCCAGCAGTAAGTATGATGGCAATCAGCCCCAGCATTTT. Translating it yields CASSKYDGNQPQHF.

The chain recombines TRBV6-1 with TRBJ1-2, with a possible D match to TRBD1 (6 bases). The germline V and J ends were trimmed by 7 bases and 8 bases, with 17 bases remaining between them. The CDR3 consists of 13 residues. Per the germline V gene, CDR1 is MNHNS and CDR2 is SASEGT. The CDR3 here is CASTMEGGMGYTF. CDR3 DNA sequence: TGTGCCAGCACGATGGAGGGGGGCATGGGCTACACCTTC.

The chain combines TRBV30 with TRBJ1-2; TRBD1 might be the D (6 bases). The germline V gene encodes CDR1 GTSNPN and CDR2 SVGIG (reference sequence). This CDR3 comprises 13 residues. Here the CDR3 DNA reads TGTGCGCGGACAGAAGGTATTCGGTATGGCTACACCTTC. Protein product: CARTEGIRYGYTF.

The CDR3 protein is CASSPLLETQYF. The CDR3 DNA reads TGTGCCAGCAGCCCCCTTTTGGAGACCCAGTACTTC. This sequence joins TRBV7-9 and TRBJ2-5, with D unclear. CDR1 is SEHNR, CDR2 FQNEAQ, per germline (reference sequence). The V and J ends lost 5 bases and 5 bases respectively, with 9 bases between them. This CDR3 spans 12 amino acids.

The chain couples TRBV6-4 to TRBJ2-1, with 14 bases lining up with TRBD2. The CDR3 has 18 amino acids. J was trimmed by 3 bases and V by 5 bases; bases with no gene match: 9. Germline V lookup: CDR1 MRHNA, CDR2 SNTAGT. The CDR3 is CASSWGLAGAAIYNEQFF. CDR3 nucleotide sequence: TGTGCCAGCAGTTGGGGACTAGCGGGGGCGGCTATCTACAATGAGCAGTTCTTC.

As concerns this clone: Other DNA variants within this sample encode the same CDR3. V is TRBV14 and J is TRBJ2-5; the D is unclear. Germline-derived CDR1 and CDR2 are SGHDN and FVKESK. V was clipped by 2 bases and J by 4 bases, with 8 bases between them. This CDR3 spans 13 amino acids. The CDR3 protein is CASSQLVGETQYF. The CDR3 DNA reads as TGTGCCAGCAGCCAACTAGTAGGAGAGACCCAGTACTTC. The complete variable domain, with remaining parts taken from reference TRBV14 and TRBJ2-5, reads EAGVTQFPSHSVIEKGQTVTLRCDPISGHDNLYWYRRVMGKEIKFLLHFVKESKQDESGMPNNRFLAERTGGTYSTLKVQPAELEDSGVYFCASSQLVGETQYFGPGTRLLVL.

The rearrangement joins TRBV2 to TRBJ2-7; maybe TRBD1 (6 bases). There are 12 residues in the CDR3. Germline assignment: CDR1 SNHLY and CDR2 FYNNEI. The V end was cut by 6 bases, the J end by 4 bases, with 10 bases between. The CDR3 here is CASSDTGYEQYF. CDR3 DNA sequence: TGTGCCAGCAGCGATACAGGGTACGAGCAGTACTTC.

The chain is built from TRBV10-3 and TRBJ2-3; 13 bases agree with TRBD2. There are 14 residues in the CDR3. Per the germline V gene, CDR1 is ENHRY and CDR2 is SYGVKD. The trim removed 6 bases at V and 4 bases at J, leaving 1 base unmatched. The CDR3 coding sequence is TGTGCCATCAGAGGACTAGCGGGGGCAGATACGCAGTATTTT. Protein: CAIRGLAGADTQYF.

This chain joins TRBV6-6 and TRBJ2-7; 7 bases align to TRBD1. Germline CDR1 MNHNY, CDR2 SVGAGI (reference sequence). With 2 bases clipped from V and 0 bases from J, the junction kept 4 bases outside the gene matches. The CDR3 loop spans 15 amino acids. CDR3 loop: CASSYVQGYSYEQYF. The CDR3, as DNA: TGTGCCAGCAGTTACGTACAGGGGTACTCCTACGAGCAGTACTTC.

This clone was recorded at least ten times. The chain combines TRBV7-9 with TRBJ1-1, with D maybe TRBD1 (5 bases). CDR3 size: 15 residues. CDR1 is SEHNR, CDR2 FQNEAQ, per germline (reference sequence). Trimming took 5 bases from V and 4 from J, leaving 17 bases between them. CDR3: CASSPRSTRGTEAFF. In DNA, the CDR3 is TGTGCCAGCAGCCCCCGTTCCACGAGGGGCACTGAAGCTTTCTTT.

This clone was picked up one time. A read error is possible here, since a much larger clone lies one base away. Other DNA sequences within the sample encode an identical CDR3. This chain connects TRBV27 to TRBJ2-7; 8 bases are shared with TRBD1. Per the germline V gene, CDR1 is MNHEY and CDR2 is SMNVEV (reference sequence). With 4 bases clipped from V and 6 bases from J, the junction kept 5 bases outside the gene matches. This CDR3 contains 13 residues. CDR3 nucleotide sequence: TGTGCCAGCAGTTCCGGGACAGGACGCGAGCAGTACTTC. Its protein product is CASSSGTGREQYF.

This clone was seen once. The genes are TRBV14 and TRBJ1-3, with D uncertain. Per the germline V gene, CDR1 is SGHDN and CDR2 is FVKESK. This CDR3 spans 14 amino acids. V was cut by 6 bases and J by 0 bases, with 9 bases left in between. CDR3 region: CASRRGSSGNTIYF. Written as DNA, the CDR3 is TGTGCCAGCAGGAGAGGCAGCTCTGGAAACACCATATATTTT. Full variable domain (remainder filled in from reference TRBV14 and TRBJ1-3): EAGVTQFPSHSVIEKGQTVTLRCDPISGHDNLYWYRRVMGKEIKFLLHFVKESKQDESGMPNNRFLAERTGGTYSTLKVQPAELEDSGVYFCASRRGSSGNTIYFGEGSWLTVV.

The rearrangement uses TRBV6-5 and TRBJ1-1, with D maybe TRBD1 (5 bases). CDR3 length: 14 amino acids. Germline V gene sequence: CDR1 MNHEY, CDR2 SVGAGI. Trimming pared 5 bases from V and 7 bases from J, leaving 17 bases between. The CDR3 reads CASSITGTDFEAFF. The CDR3 region has the DNA TGTGCCAGCAGTATCACCGGGACGGATTTTGAAGCTTTCTTT.

The CDR3 nucleotides read TGTGCCAGCAGTTACCTAGCGGAAAGCTCCTACAATGAGCAGTTCTTC. As protein: CASSYLAESSYNEQFF. The chain couples TRBV6-6 to TRBJ2-1; TRBD2 matches 7 bases. The CDR3 loop spans 16 amino acids. Germline trimming cut 2 bases from V and 0 bases from J; bases unmatched to any gene: 4. CDR1 and CDR2 from the germline V gene are MNHNY and SVGAGI (reference sequence).

The chain has TRBV7-9 and TRBJ2-1; 10 bases map to TRBD1. The CDR3 is 18 amino acids. Germline CDR1 SEHNR, CDR2 FQNEAQ (reference sequence). The V gene end was trimmed by 5 bases and the J gene end by 7 bases; junction bases not matched to a gene: 17. CDR3 sequence: CASSRPRQGAPAGNEQFF. CDR3 coding DNA: TGTGCCAGCAGCCGGCCCCGACAGGGGGCCCCCGCGGGGAATGAGCAGTTCTTC.

V gene TRBV6-4 combines with J gene TRBJ1-4; D possibly corresponds to TRBD1 (6 bases). The CDR3 totals 15 residues. The germline V and J ends were trimmed by 5 bases and 0 bases, with 10 bases remaining between them. Germline assignment: CDR1 MRHNA and CDR2 SNTAGT. The CDR3 DNA is TGTGCCAGCAGTCGACAGGCGTCAACTAATGAAAAACTGTTTTTT. Its protein is CASSRQASTNEKLFF.

The CDR3 is CASSRSSGRAQFF. CDR3 bases: TGTGCCAGCAGTCGATCTAGCGGGAGGGCACAGTTCTTC. The gene calls are TRBV6-6 and TRBJ2-1; TRBD2 matches 12 bases. CDR1 and CDR2 from the germline V gene are MNHNY and SVGAGI (reference sequence). The V segment lost 5 bases and the J segment 13 bases; nucleotides outside the gene matches: 6. The CDR3 sequence is 13 residues long.

A single count supports this clone. V gene TRBV11-2 combines with J gene TRBJ2-2; D may be TRBD1 (6 bases). The germline gives CDR1 SGHAT, CDR2 FQNNGV. The CDR3 loop spans 16 amino acids. Deletions cut 4 bases from V and 0 bases from J, with 12 bases between. The CDR3: CASSSWGQPNTGELFF. CDR3 sequence (DNA): TGTGCCAGCAGCTCGTGGGGACAACCGAACACCGGGGAGCTGTTTTTT.

The J gene is TRBJ2-4, the V gene TRBV5-6; D remains ambiguous. Trimming took off 5 bases at V and 1 base at J, with 16 bases between the two ends. CDR1 is SGHDT, CDR2 YYEEEE, per germline. This CDR3 region has 16 residues. In DNA form, the CDR3 reads TGTGCCAGCAGTTACGTCGGCCATACGGCCAAAAACATTCAGTACTTC. Translating it yields CASSYVGHTAKNIQYF.

Concerning this clone: The sample carries other DNA sequences with the same CDR3. The J gene is TRBJ2-7, the V gene TRBV30, with D possibly being TRBD1 (6 bases). The CDR3 sequence is 12 residues long. Trimming shortened V by 3 bases and J by 1 base, and 7 bases separated the two germline ends. The germline V gene has CDR1 GTSNPN and CDR2 SVGIG (reference sequence). The chain's CDR3 is CAWRDSSYEQYF. The CDR3 nucleotides are TGTGCCTGGAGGGACAGTTCCTACGAGCAGTACTTC. The variable domain in full, completed from reference TRBV30 and TRBJ2-7, reads SQTIHQWPATLVQPVGSPLSLECTVEGTSNPNLYWYRQAAGRGLQLLFYSVGIGQISSEVPQNLSASRPQDRQFILSSKKLLLSDSGFYLCAWRDSSYEQYFGPGTRLTVT.

Concerning this clone itself: This sample includes further DNA sequences coding for the same CDR3. CDR3 protein: CASSRTGPYGYTF. The CDR3 DNA sequence: TGTGCCAGCAGTCGGACAGGTCCCTATGGCTACACCTTC. The rearrangement uses TRBV28 and TRBJ1-2; 7 bases align to TRBD1. This CDR3 is built from 13 residues. With V trimmed by 5 bases and J by 4 bases, 4 bases remained unmatched. Germline V gene lookup returns CDR1 MDHEN and CDR2 SYDVKM.